This is a list of T cell receptor beta chains from one sample in a study of shared clonotypes between healthy human individuals. The repertoire was sequenced with immunoSEQ multiplex PCR; TCRdb's copy has only in-frame clones and lacks some. This sample has some 2,000,000 clones; 85% to 95% occur once, and the top ten carry around 0.13%. Sequenced input: naive CD4+ T cells sorted from blood. The receptors originated from a young man in good health. Each CDR3 is given with its conserved first and last residue. The order of the fields is D gene, clone size, J gene, V gene, CDR3 DNA, CDR3 protein. The D gene is left open where the match is weak. Some rows mark clone size as missing; the rest say once, few, many or name a class of expanded clone.

d_call: .; clone_size: .; j_call: TRBJ2-7; v_call: TRBV5-1; cdr3_nt: TGCGCCAGCAGCCCCACGGGCAGCGAATACTACGAGCAGTACTTC; cdr3_aa: CASSPTGSEYYEQYF
d_call: .; clone_size: .; j_call: TRBJ2-5; v_call: TRBV2; cdr3_nt: TGTGCCAGCAGTGAAGGTGGAGCGGGCGAGACCCAGTACTTC; cdr3_aa: CASSEGGAGETQYF
d_call: TRBD1; clone_size: .; j_call: TRBJ1-5; v_call: TRBV6-6; cdr3_nt: TGTGCCAGCAGTTCCCCGGACAGGGATCGCAATCAGCCCCAGCATTTT; cdr3_aa: CASSSPDRDRNQPQHF
d_call: .; clone_size: .; j_call: TRBJ2-7; v_call: TRBV6-5; cdr3_nt: TGTGCCAGCAGTTACCAAGGAACGGTCTACGAGCAGTACTTC; cdr3_aa: CASSYQGTVYEQYF
d_call: .; clone_size: .; j_call: TRBJ1-5; v_call: TRBV27; cdr3_nt: TGTGCCAGCAGTCGGTGGGGGCAGCCCCAGCATTTT; cdr3_aa: CASSRWGQPQHF
d_call: .; clone_size: .; j_call: TRBJ1-5; v_call: TRBV6-5; cdr3_nt: TGTGCCAGCAGTTTAGGGGGTGGGGGTAGCAATCAGCCCCAGCATTTT; cdr3_aa: CASSLGGGGSNQPQHF
d_call: TRBD1; clone_size: .; j_call: TRBJ2-7; v_call: TRBV5-1; cdr3_nt: TGCGCCAGCAGCCTCCGACAGGGTGGCGAGCAGTACTTC; cdr3_aa: CASSLRQGGEQYF
d_call: .; clone_size: .; j_call: TRBJ1-5; v_call: TRBV28; cdr3_nt: TGTGCCAGCAGGTACGGGACGGTTGATCAGCCCCAGCATTTT; cdr3_aa: CASRYGTVDQPQHF
d_call: .; clone_size: .; j_call: TRBJ2-7; v_call: TRBV2; cdr3_nt: TGTGCCAGCAGCTCCCTATCCTACGAGCAGTACTTC; cdr3_aa: CASSSLSYEQYF
d_call: .; clone_size: .; j_call: TRBJ1-3; v_call: TRBV4-2; cdr3_nt: TGTGCCAGCAGCCAAGATTTTAGCGCCACTGGAAACACCATATATTTT; cdr3_aa: CASSQDFSATGNTIYF
d_call: .; clone_size: .; j_call: TRBJ2-1; v_call: TRBV18; cdr3_nt: TGTGCCAGCTCGCCTCAGGGGAGAGCCAACAATGAGCAGTTCTTC; cdr3_aa: CASSPQGRANNEQFF
d_call: .; clone_size: .; j_call: TRBJ1-2; v_call: TRBV6-6; cdr3_nt: TGTGCCAGCAGCAAGGACAGCTGGACCTATGGCTACACCTTC; cdr3_aa: CASSKDSWTYGYTF
d_call: TRBD2; clone_size: .; j_call: TRBJ2-1; v_call: TRBV5-1; cdr3_nt: TGCGCCAGCAGCCCGCCGGGACTAGCGGGGGGGCAGGCCTACAATGAGCAGTTCTTC; cdr3_aa: CASSPPGLAGGQAYNEQFF
d_call: TRBD1; clone_size: .; j_call: TRBJ2-7; v_call: TRBV11-2; cdr3_nt: TGTGCCAGCACCCTGGGACAGGGGATTACCTACGGGCAGTACTTC; cdr3_aa: CASTLGQGITYGQYF
d_call: TRBD1; clone_size: .; j_call: TRBJ2-5; v_call: TRBV7-6; cdr3_nt: TGTGCCAGCAGCTTGAACAGGGGGCAAGAGACCCAGTACTTC; cdr3_aa: CASSLNRGQETQYF
d_call: .; clone_size: .; j_call: TRBJ2-5; v_call: TRBV5-1; cdr3_nt: TGCGCCAGCGGAAGGACAGATCAAGAGACCCAGTACTTC; cdr3_aa: CASGRTDQETQYF
d_call: .; clone_size: .; j_call: TRBJ2-3; v_call: TRBV7-9; cdr3_nt: TGTGCCAGCAGCTTGACCGGGACAACAAGCACAGATACGCAGTATTTT; cdr3_aa: CASSLTGTTSTDTQYF
d_call: .; clone_size: once; j_call: TRBJ2-7; v_call: TRBV13; cdr3_nt: TGTGCCAGCAGCTGGGGCCCGGGAGCGCAGGGGGAGCAGTACTTC; cdr3_aa: CASSWGPGAQGEQYF
d_call: .; clone_size: .; j_call: TRBJ1-2; v_call: TRBV12-5; cdr3_nt: TGTGCTAGTGGTTTGGGGGGGACGCCTTTTGCGGATGGCTACACCTTC; cdr3_aa: CASGLGGTPFADGYTF
d_call: .; clone_size: once; j_call: TRBJ2-2; v_call: TRBV5-1; cdr3_nt: TGCGCCAGCAGCTTGGATCCAGCCAGGGGCACCGGGGAGCTGTTTTTT; cdr3_aa: CASSLDPARGTGELFF
d_call: .; clone_size: few; j_call: TRBJ1-1; v_call: TRBV6-5; cdr3_nt: TGTGCCAGCACCGATCCGGGGGGGAACACTGAAGCTTTCTTT; cdr3_aa: CASTDPGGNTEAFF
d_call: .; clone_size: .; j_call: TRBJ1-1; v_call: TRBV7-9; cdr3_nt: TGTGCCAGCAGCTTAGGGACTGACAGGACAAAAGCTTTCTTT; cdr3_aa: CASSLGTDRTKAFF
d_call: TRBD2; clone_size: .; j_call: TRBJ2-7; v_call: TRBV28; cdr3_nt: TGTGCCAGCAGCCGCGGGGGTTTCAACTCCTACGAGCAGTACTTC; cdr3_aa: CASSRGGFNSYEQYF
d_call: TRBD1; clone_size: .; j_call: TRBJ1-2; v_call: TRBV4-1; cdr3_nt: TGCGCCAGCAGCCAAGGGGACAGGGTAAACTATGGCTACACCTTC; cdr3_aa: CASSQGDRVNYGYTF
d_call: .; clone_size: .; j_call: TRBJ2-5; v_call: TRBV2; cdr3_nt: TGTGCCAGCACCTCGGGTATGTCTGGAGAGACCCAGTACTTC; cdr3_aa: CASTSGMSGETQYF
d_call: .; clone_size: .; j_call: TRBJ2-7; v_call: TRBV5-1; cdr3_nt: TGCGCCAGCAGCTTTTTCACTGACTACGAGCAGTACTTC; cdr3_aa: CASSFFTDYEQYF
d_call: TRBD1; clone_size: .; j_call: TRBJ1-2; v_call: TRBV30; cdr3_nt: TGTGCCTGCAGATCAGGGGGTAGGAACTATGGCTACACCTTC; cdr3_aa: CACRSGGRNYGYTF
d_call: .; clone_size: .; j_call: TRBJ2-7; v_call: TRBV18; cdr3_nt: TGTGCCAGCTCCCGCGGGACAGCCTACGAGCAGTACTTC; cdr3_aa: CASSRGTAYEQYF
d_call: .; clone_size: once; j_call: TRBJ2-7; v_call: TRBV7-2; cdr3_nt: TGTGCCAGCAGCCCGGGACCTAACTCCTACGAGCAGTACTTC; cdr3_aa: CASSPGPNSYEQYF